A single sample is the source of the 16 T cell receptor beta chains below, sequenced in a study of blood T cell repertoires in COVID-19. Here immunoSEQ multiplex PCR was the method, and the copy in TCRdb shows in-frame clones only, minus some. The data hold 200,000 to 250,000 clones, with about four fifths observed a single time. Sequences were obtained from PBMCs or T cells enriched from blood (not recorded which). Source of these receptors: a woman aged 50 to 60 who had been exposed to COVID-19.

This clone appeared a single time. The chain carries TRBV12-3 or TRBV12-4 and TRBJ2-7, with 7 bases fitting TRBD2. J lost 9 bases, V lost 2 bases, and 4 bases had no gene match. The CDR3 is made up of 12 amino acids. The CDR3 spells CASSLMWGGQYF. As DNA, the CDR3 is TGTGCCAGCAGTTTAATGTGGGGGGGGCAGTACTTC.

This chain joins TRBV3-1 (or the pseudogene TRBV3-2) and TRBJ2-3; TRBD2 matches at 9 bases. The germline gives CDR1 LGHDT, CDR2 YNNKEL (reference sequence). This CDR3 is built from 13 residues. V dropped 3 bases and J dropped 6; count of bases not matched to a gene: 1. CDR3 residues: CASSQTSGDTQYF. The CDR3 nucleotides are TGTGCCAGCAGCCAGACTAGCGGTGATACGCAGTATTTT.

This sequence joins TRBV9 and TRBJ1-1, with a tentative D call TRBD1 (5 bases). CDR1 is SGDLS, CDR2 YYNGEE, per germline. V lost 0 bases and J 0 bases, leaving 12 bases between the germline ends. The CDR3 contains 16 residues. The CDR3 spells CASSVATGGLNTEAFF. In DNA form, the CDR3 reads TGTGCCAGCAGCGTAGCTACGGGGGGACTGAACACTGAAGCTTTCTTT. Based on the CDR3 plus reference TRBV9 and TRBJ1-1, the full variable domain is DSGVTQTPKHLITATGQRVTLRCSPRSGDLSVYWYQQSLDQGLQFLIQYYNGEERAKGNILERFSAQQFPDLHSELNLSSLELGDSALYFCASSVATGGLNTEAFFGQGTRLTVV.

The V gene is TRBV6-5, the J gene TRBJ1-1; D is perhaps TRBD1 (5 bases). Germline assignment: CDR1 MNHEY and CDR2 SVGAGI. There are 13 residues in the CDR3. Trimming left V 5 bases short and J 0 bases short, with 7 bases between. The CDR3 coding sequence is TGTGCCAGCAGTCTCAGGGTGAACACTGAAGCTTTCTTT. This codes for CASSLRVNTEAFF.

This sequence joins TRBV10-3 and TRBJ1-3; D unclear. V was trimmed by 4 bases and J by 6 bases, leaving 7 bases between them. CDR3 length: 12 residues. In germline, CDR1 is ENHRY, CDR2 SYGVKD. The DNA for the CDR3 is TGTGCCATCAGTGGTTCCTCAAACACCATATATTTT. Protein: CAISGSSNTIYF.

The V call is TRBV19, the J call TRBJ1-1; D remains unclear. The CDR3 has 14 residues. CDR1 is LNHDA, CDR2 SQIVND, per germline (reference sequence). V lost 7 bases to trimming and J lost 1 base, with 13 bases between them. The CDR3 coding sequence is TGTGCCAGTACCCCGGGAATGGGGAACACTGAAGCTTTCTTT. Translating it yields CASTPGMGNTEAFF.

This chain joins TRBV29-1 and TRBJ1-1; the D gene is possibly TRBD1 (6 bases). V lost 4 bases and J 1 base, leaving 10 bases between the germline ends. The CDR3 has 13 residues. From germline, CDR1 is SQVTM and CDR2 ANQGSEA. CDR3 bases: TGCAGCGTTGCGACAGGTAGGAACACTGAAGCTTTCTTT. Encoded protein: CSVATGRNTEAFF. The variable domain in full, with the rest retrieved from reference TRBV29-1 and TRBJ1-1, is SAVISQKPSRDICQRGTSLTIQCQVDSQVTMMFWYRQQPGQSLTLIATANQGSEATYESGFVIDKFPISRPNLTFSTLTVSNMSPEDSSIYLCSVATGRNTEAFFGQGTRLTVV.

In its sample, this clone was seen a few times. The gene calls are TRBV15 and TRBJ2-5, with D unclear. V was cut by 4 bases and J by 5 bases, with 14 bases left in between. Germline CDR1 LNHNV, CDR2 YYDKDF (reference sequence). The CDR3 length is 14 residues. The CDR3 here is CATSNERLSETQYF. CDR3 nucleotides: TGTGCCACCAGCAATGAGCGTCTTTCGGAGACCCAGTACTTC.

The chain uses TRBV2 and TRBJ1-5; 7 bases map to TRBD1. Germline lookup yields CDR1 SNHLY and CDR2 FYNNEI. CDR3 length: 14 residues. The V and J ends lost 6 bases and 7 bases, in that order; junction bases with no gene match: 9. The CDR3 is CASSEQGRGQPQHF. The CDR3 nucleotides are TGTGCCAGCAGCGAACAGGGGAGGGGACAGCCCCAGCATTTT.

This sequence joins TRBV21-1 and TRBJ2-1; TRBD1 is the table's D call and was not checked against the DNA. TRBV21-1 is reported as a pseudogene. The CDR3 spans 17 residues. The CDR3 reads CASSQVGGQTLYNEQFF. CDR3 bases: TGTGCCAGCAGCCAAGTCGGGGGACAGACACTCTACAATGAGCAGTTCTTC.

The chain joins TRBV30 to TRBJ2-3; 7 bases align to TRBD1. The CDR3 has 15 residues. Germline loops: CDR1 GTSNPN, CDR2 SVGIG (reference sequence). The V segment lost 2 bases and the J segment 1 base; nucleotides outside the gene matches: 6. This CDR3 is CAWSLRTGRTDTQYF. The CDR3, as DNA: TGTGCCTGGAGTCTCAGGACAGGCCGCACAGATACGCAGTATTTT.

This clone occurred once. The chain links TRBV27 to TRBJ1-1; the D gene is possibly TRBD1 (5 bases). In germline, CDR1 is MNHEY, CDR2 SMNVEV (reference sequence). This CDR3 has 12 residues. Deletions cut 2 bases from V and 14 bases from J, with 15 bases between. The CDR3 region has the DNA TGTGCCAGCAGTTTAGGGGGGAGGGAGGAATTCTTT. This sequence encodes CASSLGGREEFF.

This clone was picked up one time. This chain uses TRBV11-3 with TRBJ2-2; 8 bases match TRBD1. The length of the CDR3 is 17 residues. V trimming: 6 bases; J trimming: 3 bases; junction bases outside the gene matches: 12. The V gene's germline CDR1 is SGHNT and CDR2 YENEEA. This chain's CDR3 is CASSSGQGNWDTGELFF. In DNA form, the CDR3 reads TGTGCCAGCAGTTCCGGACAGGGAAATTGGGACACCGGGGAGCTGTTTTTT.

The CDR3 DNA reads TGCGCCAGCAGCCAAGATCTCTGGACACGCTCCTCGGATGGCTACACCTTC. Its translation: CASSQDLWTRSSDGYTF. J is TRBJ1-2 and V is TRBV4-1; a weak D match, TRBD1 (5 bases). The CDR3 extends over 17 amino acids. The germline gives CDR1 MGHRA, CDR2 YSYEKL. V dropped 0 bases and J dropped 6 bases, with 20 bases sitting between them.

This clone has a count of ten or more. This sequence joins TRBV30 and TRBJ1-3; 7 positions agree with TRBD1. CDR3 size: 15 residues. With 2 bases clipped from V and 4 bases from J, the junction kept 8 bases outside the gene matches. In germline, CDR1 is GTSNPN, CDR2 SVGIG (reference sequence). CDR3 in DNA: TGTGCCTGGAGTCGTGACTCAGGGGGAGGAAACACCATATATTTT. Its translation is CAWSRDSGGGNTIYF.

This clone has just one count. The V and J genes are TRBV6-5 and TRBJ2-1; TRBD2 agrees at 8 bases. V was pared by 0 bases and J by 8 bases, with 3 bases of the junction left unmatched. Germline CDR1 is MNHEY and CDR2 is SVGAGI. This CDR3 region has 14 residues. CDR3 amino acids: CASSYSGTRDEQFF. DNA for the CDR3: TGTGCCAGCAGTTACTCCGGGACTAGAGATGAGCAGTTCTTC.